This is a list of T cell receptor beta chains from one sample in a study of OX40 agonist ivuxolimab in advanced cancers. Using immunoSEQ multiplex PCR, the repertoire was profiled, and TCRdb retains in-frame clones only, with some absent. This table has about 21,000 clones, around four fifths appearing once. The sample in question was CD4+ or CD8+ T cells sorted from blood, obtained in a trial of the OX40 agonist ivuxolimab. These receptors originate from an adult with an advanced solid tumor such as melanoma, head and neck, liver or kidney cancer. CDR3s include the opening cysteine and the closing phenylalanine or tryptophan. A D gene is named only where the DNA matches it firmly. Size tells how often a clone was seen (once, few, many) or the class of an expanded clone, and some rows leave it out.

DNA: TGCGCCAGCAGCCGTTCAGGGGAGACCCAGTACTTC
CDR3: CASSRSGETQYF
size: -
J: TRBJ2-5
D: -
V: TRBV5-1

DNA: TGTGCCAGCAGCGTAGGTTCACCCGGAAGGGCGAACACCGGGGAGCTGTTTTTT
CDR3: CASSVGSPGRANTGELFF
size: -
J: TRBJ2-2
D: -
V: TRBV9

DNA: TGTGCCAGCAGTTTCTCAGGGATCACCGGGGAGCTGTTTTTT
CDR3: CASSFSGITGELFF
size: few
J: TRBJ2-2
D: -
V: TRBV27

DNA: TGTGCCAGCAGTCGGGTCCTAAATTCACCCCTCCACTTT
CDR3: CASSRVLNSPLHF
size: -
J: TRBJ1-6
D: -
V: TRBV28

DNA: TGCGCCAGCAGCCAAGCACGGGGGGCAGATACGCAGTATTTT
CDR3: CASSQARGADTQYF
size: -
J: TRBJ2-3
D: TRBD2
V: TRBV4-3

DNA: TGTGCCAGCAGTTACTCGGGGGGGCAGCCCGGCTACACCTTC
CDR3: CASSYSGGQPGYTF
size: -
J: TRBJ1-2
D: -
V: TRBV6-5

DNA: TGTGCCAGCAGCGTAGCTACAGGGGGCGAAAACATTCAGTACTTC
CDR3: CASSVATGGENIQYF
size: -
J: TRBJ2-4
D: TRBD1
V: TRBV9

DNA: TGTGCCAGCAGCCGAGACAGGGTAGAGACCCAGTACTTC
CDR3: CASSRDRVETQYF
size: -
J: TRBJ2-5
D: TRBD1
V: TRBV11-3

DNA: TGTGCCAGCTCGCTTCAGGGAACATGGGACGAGCAGTACTTC
CDR3: CASSLQGTWDEQYF
size: -
J: TRBJ2-7
D: -
V: TRBV18

DNA: TGTGCCAGCAGCCCCGGGACAGGGAATCAGCCCCAGCATTTT
CDR3: CASSPGTGNQPQHF
size: -
J: TRBJ1-5
D: TRBD1
V: TRBV5-6

DNA: TGTGCCAGCTTACCCCTCTGCTACAATGAGCAGTTCTTC
CDR3: CASLPLCYNEQFF
size: -
J: TRBJ2-1
D: -
V: TRBV9

DNA: TGTGCCAGCAGCTTAGCCCTCCGACAGGGAAATAATGGCGAGCAGTACTTC
CDR3: CASSLALRQGNNGEQYF
size: -
J: TRBJ2-7
D: TRBD1
V: TRBV7-8

DNA: TGTGCCAGCAACTTGGACAGCTATAATGAAAAACTGTTTTTT
CDR3: CASNLDSYNEKLFF
size: -
J: TRBJ1-4
D: -
V: TRBV2

DNA: TGCGCCAGCAGCTTGGCCAAAGGAGACAGGGGGACCGGGGAGCTGTTTTTT
CDR3: CASSLAKGDRGTGELFF
size: -
J: TRBJ2-2
D: TRBD1
V: TRBV5-1

DNA: TGTGCCAGCAGTACAGGGACGACCGGGGAGCTGTTTTTT
CDR3: CASSTGTTGELFF
size: -
J: TRBJ2-2
D: -
V: TRBV6-4

DNA: TGTGCCATCAGTGAGAGGGGGCCTGAGCAGTTCTTC
CDR3: CAISERGPEQFF
size: -
J: TRBJ2-1
D: TRBD1
V: TRBV10-3

DNA: TGCGCCAGCAGCTTGTTATCCAGCTGGGACAATGAGCAGTTCTTC
CDR3: CASSLLSSWDNEQFF
size: -
J: TRBJ2-1
D: -
V: TRBV5-1

DNA: TGCGCCAATCAGACAGGGACTAGCACAGATACGCAGTATTTT
CDR3: CANQTGTSTDTQYF
size: -
J: TRBJ2-3
D: -
V: TRBV10-1

DNA: TGTGCCAGCAGCGTAGGTCGGGGGAGCTCCTACGAGCAGTACTTC
CDR3: CASSVGRGSSYEQYF
size: few
J: TRBJ2-7
D: -
V: TRBV9

DNA: TGTGCCAGCAGCTTACAGGGCCTTCAGTACTTC
CDR3: CASSLQGLQYF
size: -
J: TRBJ2-4
D: -
V: TRBV11-2

DNA: TGTGCCAGCAGGGCTTGGGGACCGGGAAATTCACCCCTCCACTTT
CDR3: CASRAWGPGNSPLHF
size: once
J: TRBJ1-6
D: -
V: TRBV5-6

DNA: TGTGCCAGCAGCTTTGATAACAATGAGCAGTTCTTC
CDR3: CASSFDNNEQFF
size: -
J: TRBJ2-1
D: -
V: TRBV11-2

DNA: TGTGCCAGCAGCCGACAGGGGGTTGGTCAGCCCCAGCATTTT
CDR3: CASSRQGVGQPQHF
size: -
J: TRBJ1-5
D: TRBD1
V: TRBV6-5

DNA: TGTGCCAGGACAGGGGAGATGAACACTGAAGCTTTCTTT
CDR3: CARTGEMNTEAFF
size: -
J: TRBJ1-1
D: TRBD1
V: TRBV2

DNA: TGTGCCAGCAGTAAACAGGGTGTCACTGAAGCTTTCTTT
CDR3: CASSKQGVTEAFF
size: medium-sized
J: TRBJ1-1
D: -
V: TRBV6-5

DNA: TGTGCCAGCAGTTCCCACTTCGGATGGGAGACCCAGTACTTC
CDR3: CASSSHFGWETQYF
size: -
J: TRBJ2-5
D: -
V: TRBV6-5

DNA: TGTGCCAGCAGTTACTCCTTGTATAGCCGCGCATACGAGCAGTACTTC
CDR3: CASSYSLYSRAYEQYF
size: -
J: TRBJ2-7
D: -
V: TRBV6-5

DNA: TGTGCCAGCAGCGCACTAGCGGGAGCGATCGGAGAGCAGTTCTTC
CDR3: CASSALAGAIGEQFF
size: -
J: TRBJ2-1
D: TRBD2
V: TRBV7-3

DNA: TGTGCCAGCAGTTACGGAAGGGAGAACCCTCTCTATGGCTACACCTTC
CDR3: CASSYGRENPLYGYTF
size: -
J: TRBJ1-2
D: -
V: TRBV6-5

DNA: TGCGCCATCATTTCCCCGTCTGACAGGGGGCCTTCTCAGCTAGCCAAAAACATTCAGTACTTC
CDR3: CAIISPSDRGPSQLAKNIQYF
size: -
J: TRBJ2-4
D: TRBD1
V: TRBV5-1

DNA: TGTGCCAGTAGTAGACCGACTAGCGCCTCCTACAATGAGCAGTTCTTC
CDR3: CASSRPTSASYNEQFF
size: -
J: TRBJ2-1
D: TRBD2
V: TRBV19

DNA: TGCGCCAGCAGCCGGGACACTACGTACGAGCAGTACTTC
CDR3: CASSRDTTYEQYF
size: -
J: TRBJ2-7
D: -
V: TRBV5-1

DNA: TGTGCCAGCATCAGGCCTGGACAGGGTCTTAAGACCCAGTACTTC
CDR3: CASIRPGQGLKTQYF
size: -
J: TRBJ2-5
D: TRBD1
V: TRBV6-1

DNA: TGCGCCAGCAAGGACAGATACTATGGCTACACCTTC
CDR3: CASKDRYYGYTF
size: -
J: TRBJ1-2
D: -
V: TRBV4-3

DNA: TGTGCCAGCAGGAGGGTAGCGGGAGCCGACAAAGATACGCAGTATTTT
CDR3: CASRRVAGADKDTQYF
size: -
J: TRBJ2-3
D: TRBD2
V: TRBV6-4

DNA: TGTGCCAGCAGCGACGTCTTGGACAGTTATCAGCCCCAGCATTTT
CDR3: CASSDVLDSYQPQHF
size: -
J: TRBJ1-5
D: -
V: TRBV2

DNA: TGTGCCAGCAGCTTACTAGCGGGCTCCTACAATGAGCAGTTCTTC
CDR3: CASSLLAGSYNEQFF
size: -
J: TRBJ2-1
D: TRBD2
V: TRBV7-3

DNA: TGTGCCAGCAGTGAAAACTACGGCGCCGGGGAGCTGTTTTTT
CDR3: CASSENYGAGELFF
size: -
J: TRBJ2-2
D: -
V: TRBV2

DNA: TGTGCCAGTAGATCCGGGACAGGTAACTACGAGCAGTACTTC
CDR3: CASRSGTGNYEQYF
size: -
J: TRBJ2-7
D: TRBD1
V: TRBV5-6

DNA: TGTGCCAGCAGTGAAGTGGGGTGGTCAGATACGCAGTATTTT
CDR3: CASSEVGWSDTQYF
size: -
J: TRBJ2-3
D: -
V: TRBV6-1

DNA: TGTGCCAGCTCAACCCTGGGGTTCGGCGAGCAGTACTTC
CDR3: CASSTLGFGEQYF
size: -
J: TRBJ2-7
D: -
V: TRBV18

DNA: TGCGCCAGCAGTCTAGAGAGTACCAACTATGGCTACACCTTC
CDR3: CASSLESTNYGYTF
size: -
J: TRBJ1-2
D: -
V: TRBV5-1

DNA: TGTGCCAGCAGTTACCGGGGAGGGGCTTTCTTT
CDR3: CASSYRGGAFF
size: -
J: TRBJ1-1
D: -
V: TRBV6-5

DNA: TGTGCCAGCAGCTCCGCTGAGACCCAGTACTTC
CDR3: CASSSAETQYF
size: -
J: TRBJ2-5
D: -
V: TRBV9

DNA: TGCGCCAGCAGCTTGGTCGAGGGGGCGATCACAGATACGCAGTATTTT
CDR3: CASSLVEGAITDTQYF
size: -
J: TRBJ2-3
D: TRBD1
V: TRBV5-1

DNA: TGTGCCAGTAGTAAGCAGGGGTCCGTCGAGCAGTACTTC
CDR3: CASSKQGSVEQYF
size: -
J: TRBJ2-7
D: -
V: TRBV19

DNA: TGTGCCAGCAGCCACGGATACAGGGAGGGGAACACCATATATTTT
CDR3: CASSHGYREGNTIYF
size: -
J: TRBJ1-3
D: -
V: TRBV7-2

DNA: TGTGCCAGCAGCTTGGATGAGGGATTTGGGGCCAACGTCCTGACTTTC
CDR3: CASSLDEGFGANVLTF
size: -
J: TRBJ2-6
D: -
V: TRBV5-6

DNA: TGTGCCAGCATGGTAGCGGGAGGGCTTCCCGAGCAGTACTTC
CDR3: CASMVAGGLPEQYF
size: -
J: TRBJ2-7
D: TRBD2
V: TRBV2

DNA: TGTGCCAGCAGCTCCGGGGGAGGCAGGGCGCCCCTAGAGACCCAGTACTTC
CDR3: CASSSGGGRAPLETQYF
size: -
J: TRBJ2-5
D: -
V: TRBV5-4

DNA: TGTGCCAGCAGTTTAGGGCAGTACACTGAAGCTTTCTTT
CDR3: CASSLGQYTEAFF
size: -
J: TRBJ1-1
D: -
V: TRBV27

DNA: TGTGCCAGCAGCTTAGCGGGGGGGATGTGGTACGAGCAGTACTTC
CDR3: CASSLAGGMWYEQYF
size: -
J: TRBJ2-7
D: TRBD2
V: TRBV5-4

DNA: TGTGCCAGCAGTGGATGGACAGGGGGCCGTTCCTACAATGAGCAGTTCTTC
CDR3: CASSGWTGGRSYNEQFF
size: -
J: TRBJ2-1
D: TRBD1
V: TRBV25-1